This T cell receptor beta chain was obtained from a study of blood T cell repertoires in COVID-19. Study summary: Spain, Italy and the United States supplied samples that represented acute and convalescent COVID-19. PBMCs, B-cell-depleted T cells, or T cells provided the cDNA or gDNA that made up the material.

Germline assignment: CDR1 LNHDA and CDR2 SQIVND (reference sequence). The CDR3 covers 15 residues. V trimming: 8 bases; J trimming: 2 bases; junction bases outside the gene matches: 4. Per the authors' pipeline: Estimated nucleated cell counts came from reference gene primer amplification. Method: immunoSEQ multiplex PCR; TCRdb's copy keeps in-frame clones and lacks some. D and trimming were read from the DNA, whereas the V and J calls and clone size are those reported in that table. The table has roughly 200,000 clones, under 90% seen once. Sequencing used peripheral blood. The chain uses TRBV19 and TRBJ2-7; 15 positions agree with TRBD2. The receptor was isolated from a man aged 40-55 years with acute or convalescent COVID-19. CDR3 protein: CASRTSGGGTYEQYF. CDR3 nucleotides: TGTGCCAGTCGGACTAGCGGGGGGGGGACCTACGAGCAGTACTTC.